This passage covers 17 T cell receptor beta chains from one sample sequenced in a study of cytomegalovirus exposure and HLA in healthy donors. PCR primers comprised 60 Vbeta and 13 Jbeta primers. Some clones are missing from TCRdb's copy, which holds only in-frame ones; the method was immunoSEQ multiplex PCR. The table lists roughly 100,000 clones, about 70% of them singletons. Sequencing was performed on PBMCs. The receptors stem from a man aged 50 to 60 in good health and CMV-seropositive.

The chain is built from TRBV12-5 and TRBJ1-6; D remains ambiguous. Looked up from germline, CDR1 is LGHNT and CDR2 is FRNRAP. Deletions cut 3 bases from V and 9 bases from J, with 9 bases between. The CDR3 is made up of 13 amino acids. CDR3 amino acids: CASGFGGSSPLHF. As DNA, the CDR3 is TGTGCTAGTGGTTTTGGCGGGAGTTCACCCCTCCACTTT.

V gene TRBV28 combines with J gene TRBJ1-4; D may be TRBD1 (6 bases). The CDR3 has 14 residues. V was pared by 5 bases and J by 5 bases, with 12 bases between. Germline CDR1 reads MDHEN; CDR2 reads SYDVKM. The CDR3 reads CASSPPGTNEKLFF. The CDR3 DNA reads as TGTGCCAGCAGTCCCCCGGGGACAAATGAAAAACTGTTTTTT.

The chain recombines TRBV2 with TRBJ2-2; D possibly corresponds to TRBD1 (5 bases). The germline V and J ends were trimmed by 1 base and 5 bases, with 14 bases remaining between them. There are 16 residues in the CDR3. Germline V lookup: CDR1 SNHLY, CDR2 FYNNEI. This CDR3 is CASSEEGSGSTGELFF. CDR3 nucleotide sequence: TGTGCCAGCAGTGAAGAGGGGTCAGGTAGTACCGGGGAGCTGTTTTTT.

CDR3 amino acids: CASSLDGTGEETQYF. The CDR3 DNA reads TGTGCCAGCAGCTTAGATGGGACAGGCGAAGAGACCCAGTACTTC. The J gene is TRBJ2-5, the V gene TRBV11-3, with 8 bases lining up with TRBD1. J was trimmed by 3 bases and V by 0 bases; bases with no gene match: 3. The CDR3 spans 15 residues. Germline V gives CDR1 SGHNT, CDR2 YENEEA.

Points on this clone: A read error is likely, as this CDR3 ends without the conserved phenylalanine or tryptophan. This chain joins TRBV7-9 and TRBJ1-5; TRBD1 might be the D (6 bases). CDR3 size: 14 residues. V was shortened by 5 bases and J by 7 bases, with 15 bases between the two germline ends. The germline V gene encodes CDR1 SEHNR and CDR2 FQNEAQ (reference sequence). The CDR3 region is CASSPGLTGQPQHL. In nucleotides, the CDR3 is TGTGCCAGCAGCCCGGGCTTGACAGGCCAGCCCCAGCATCTT.

The chain carries TRBV18 and TRBJ2-7; 10 nucleotides agree with TRBD2. The CDR3 length is 16 residues. Germline loops: CDR1 KGHSH, CDR2 LQKENI. Unmatched junction bases numbered 10, after V lost 3 bases and J lost 5 bases. The CDR3 protein is CASSPQAGLASHEQYF. The CDR3 bases are TGTGCCAGCTCACCTCAGGCGGGACTAGCGTCCCACGAGCAGTACTTC.

This clone was observed a few times. Here the CDR3 reads CASSPPGQGARGYTF. The CDR3 nucleotides read TGTGCCAGCAGCCCACCCGGACAGGGGGCTCGGGGCTACACCTTC. J is TRBJ1-2 and V is TRBV9; 11 bases align to TRBD1. Trimming took 4 bases from V and 8 from J; bases not matched to a gene: 10. The CDR3 sequence is 15 residues long. The germline V gene has CDR1 SGDLS and CDR2 YYNGEE.

The chain recombines TRBV29-1 with TRBJ1-1; 11 nucleotides align to TRBD1. Germline loops: CDR1 SQVTM, CDR2 ANQGSEA. The CDR3 has 10 amino acids. V was pared by 6 bases and J by 12 bases, with 3 bases of the junction left unmatched. CDR3 loop: CSVRDRGTFF. For the CDR3, the DNA is TGCAGCGTCCGGGACAGGGGGACTTTCTTT.

V gene TRBV11-1 combines with J gene TRBJ2-2; the D gene is possibly TRBD2 (6 bases). The V gene lost 8 bases and the J gene lost 1 base, with 11 bases spanning the gap. The CDR3 loop spans 14 amino acids. In germline, CDR1 is SGHAT, CDR2 FQDESV (reference sequence). The CDR3, as DNA: TGTGCCAGCCTATTGCGGGGGAACACCGGGGAGCTGTTTTTT. It is translated as CASLLRGNTGELFF.

The V and J genes are TRBV25-1 and TRBJ2-2; D possibly corresponds to TRBD1 (6 bases). V shed 1 base and J shed 1 base, with 10 bases lying between them. Germline V gene sequence: CDR1 MGHDK, CDR2 SYGVNS. The CDR3 runs to 16 residues. The CDR3 DNA sequence: TGTGCCAGCAGTGAATTGGGGACAAAGAACACCGGGGAGCTGTTTTTT. Protein sequence: CASSELGTKNTGELFF.

This clone was found a few times. CDR3 in amino acids: CSVTRRGTEAFF. DNA of the CDR3: TGCAGCGTCACCCGGAGAGGGACTGAAGCTTTCTTT. The rearrangement uses TRBV29-1 and TRBJ1-1; D gene uncertain. V dropped 6 bases and J dropped 5 bases, with 13 bases sitting between them. This CDR3 region has 12 residues. CDR1 is SQVTM and CDR2 is ANQGSEA in the germline V gene.

The chain links TRBV18 to TRBJ1-2; 9 bases align to TRBD1. This CDR3 has 15 residues. Germline trimming cut 3 bases from V and 5 bases from J; bases unmatched to any gene: 7. Germline V CDR1 and CDR2: KGHSH, LQKENI. The CDR3 spells CASSPGTGRGYGYTF. The CDR3 coding sequence is TGTGCCAGCTCACCCGGGACAGGGAGAGGATATGGCTACACCTTC.

CDR3 loop: CAITQGAPGNTIYF. In nucleotides, the CDR3 is TGTGCCATCACTCAGGGGGCGCCAGGAAACACCATATATTTT. The chain has TRBV10-3 and TRBJ1-3; 8 bases map to TRBD1. Losses at the gene ends were 7 bases for V and 4 bases for J; bases not matched to a gene: 6. This CDR3 has 14 amino acids. The germline V gene has CDR1 ENHRY and CDR2 SYGVKD.

The chain employs TRBV6-5 and TRBJ1-6; 10 nucleotides align to TRBD1. J was trimmed by 14 bases and V by 4 bases; bases with no gene match: 11. The CDR3 totals 15 residues. Germline CDR1 MNHEY, CDR2 SVGAGI. CDR3 loop: CASSSPGTGVVTLHF. For the CDR3, the DNA is TGTGCCAGCAGTTCCCCCGGGACAGGGGTGGTCACCCTCCACTTT.

This clone was picked up a small number of times. The chain uses TRBV5-4 and TRBJ2-1; 8 bases are shared with TRBD2. CDR3 length: 16 residues. CDR1 is SGHNT, CDR2 YYREEE, per germline (reference sequence). The ends lost 4 bases at V and 2 bases at J; junction bases unmatched: 8. The CDR3 region has the DNA TGTGCCAGCAGCCCTTCGGGGGGGGGCCCCTACAATGAGCAGTTCTTC. Encoded protein: CASSPSGGGPYNEQFF.

The CDR3 coding sequence is TGCGCCAGCAGCGTTGGAGTGCAGTCGCGGACTGAAGCTTTCTTT. Amino acids: CASSVGVQSRTEAFF. This chain joins TRBV5-1 and TRBJ1-1; the D is unclear. The CDR3 has 15 amino acids. Trimming removed 4 bases from V and 5 bases from J, with 18 bases in between. Germline CDR1 and CDR2: SGHRS and YFSETQ. Together with reference TRBV5-1 and TRBJ1-1, the CDR3 gives the full variable domain: KAGVTQTPRYLIKTRGQQVTLSCSPISGHRSVSWYQQTPGQGLQFLFEYFSETQRNKGNFPGRFSGRQFSNSRSEMNVSTLELGDSALYLCASSVGVQSRTEAFFGQGTRLTVV.

The chain joins TRBV29-1 to TRBJ2-7; D may be TRBD2 (6 bases). The CDR3 has 15 residues. Trimming took 6 bases from V and 3 from J, leaving 21 bases between them. The germline V gene encodes CDR1 SQVTM and CDR2 ANQGSEA. CDR3 sequence: CSVKGPGTDLYEQYF. CDR3 sequence (DNA): TGCAGCGTCAAAGGCCCCGGGACTGACCTCTACGAGCAGTACTTC.